The clone carrying this T cell receptor beta chain occurred a few times. Its specificity is not known. TCR beta VDJ and CDR3 profiles were obtained from a genomic DNA template. TCRdb re-called the reads through MiXCR, storing one row per CDR3 protein. Of about 160,000 distinct CDR3 sequences detected, roughly 50% appear once; the ten largest clones hold about 2.9%. These data are taken from a study of CD8+CD57+ T cells in acquired aplastic anemia. Study outcomes and limitations: Roughly 30 sequences, all CD8+ CDR3, were shared between patients and controls.

Germline assignment: CDR1 LNHNV and CDR2 YYDKDF (reference sequence). V was trimmed by 1 base and J by 1 base, leaving 8 bases between them. CDR3 size: 14 residues. Flow cytometry had shown expanded CD8+CD57+ cells in the patients chosen for sequencing. Severe acquired aplastic anemia was diagnosed in all patients. The source of this sequence is a human donor with aplastic anemia. The rearrangement uses TRBV15 and TRBJ2-7; possibly TRBD1 or TRBD2 for D (5 bases each). Material for sequencing was sorted CD4+, CD8+, or CD8+CD57+ T cells (not recorded which) from PBMCs. CDR3 coding DNA: TGTGCCACCAGCAGAGGAGGGGTATCCTACGAGCAGTACTTC. Its translation: CATSRGGVSYEQYF.